These 10 T cell receptor beta chains were all obtained from the same sample, sequenced in a study of identifying expanded T cells in peripheral blood. Here immunoSEQ multiplex PCR was the method, and the copy in TCRdb shows in-frame clones only, minus some. Found here are approximately 90,000 clones, approximately 83% of them singletons; the top ten hold over 5%. Sequenced: blood. All receptors come from a person aged 18 to 75 in good health.

The chain is built from TRBV6-5 and TRBJ1-1; no clear D. With 4 bases removed from V and 1 base from J, the gap between germline ends came to 10 bases. The CDR3 loop spans 14 amino acids. The germline gives CDR1 MNHEY, CDR2 SVGAGI. The DNA of the CDR3 is TGTGCCAGCAGTTTTTTAGCGGGGAACACTGAAGCTTTCTTT. The encoded protein is CASSFLAGNTEAFF.

The chain recombines TRBV30 with TRBJ1-5; tentative D call: TRBD1 (5 bases). The CDR3 is 14 residues long. V was pared by 7 bases and J by 2 bases, with 15 bases between. The V gene's germline CDR1 is GTSNPN and CDR2 SVGIG (reference sequence). CDR3: CAYRSGTRNQPQHF. Here the CDR3 DNA reads TGTGCCTACCGATCCGGGACCCGCAATCAGCCCCAGCATTTT.

The V gene is TRBV15, the J gene TRBJ2-5; D unresolved. The CDR3 extends over 13 amino acids. Germline V gene data show CDR1 as LNHNV and CDR2 as YYDKDF (reference sequence). V lost 0 bases, J lost 4 bases, and 6 bases lay in between. CDR3 amino acids: CATSRDNRETQYF. Here the CDR3 DNA reads TGTGCCACCAGCAGAGATAATAGAGAGACCCAGTACTTC.

This sequence joins TRBV18 and TRBJ1-2; the D gene is possibly TRBD1 (5 bases). Trimming took 1 base from V and 2 from J, leaving 11 bases between them. CDR3 size: 15 residues. Per germline, CDR1 KGHSH and CDR2 LQKENI. CDR3 protein: CASSPLVQGNYGYTF. The CDR3 coding sequence is TGTGCCAGCTCACCACTGGTTCAGGGAAACTATGGCTACACCTTC.

The chain recombines TRBV30 with TRBJ1-6, with D hard to call. CDR3 size: 12 residues. Germline assignment: CDR1 GTSNPN and CDR2 SVGIG (reference sequence). V gave up 0 bases and J gave up 9 bases, with 6 bases separating them. This CDR3 is CAWSVRSSPLHF. CDR3 nucleotide sequence: TGTGCCTGGAGTGTACGGAGTTCACCCCTCCACTTT.

CDR3 sequence: CSVVLTVQGGTQYF. The CDR3 region has the DNA TGCAGCGTTGTTTTGACGGTCCAGGGGGGGACCCAGTACTTC. The chain has TRBV29-1 and TRBJ2-5, with D possibly TRBD1 on 7 matching bases. The CDR3 has 14 residues. Deletions cut 4 bases from V and 7 bases from J, with 19 bases between. Germline CDR1 is SQVTM and CDR2 is ANQGSEA. Filled out from reference TRBV29-1 and TRBJ2-5, the complete variable domain reads SAVISQKPSRDICQRGTSLTIQCQVDSQVTMMFWYRQQPGQSLTLIATANQGSEATYESGFVIDKFPISRPNLTFSTLTVSNMSPEDSSIYLCSVVLTVQGGTQYFGPGTRLLVL.

The chain combines TRBV10-2 with TRBJ1-1, with TRBD1 matching 11 bases. V was pared by 8 bases and J by 4 bases, with 9 bases of the junction left unmatched. From germline, CDR1 is WSHSY and CDR2 SAAADI. This CDR3 contains 15 residues. The CDR3 sequence: CASAQDRGRVTEAFF. In DNA form, the CDR3 reads TGCGCCAGCGCCCAGGACAGGGGGCGAGTCACTGAAGCTTTCTTT.

CDR3 in DNA: TGTGCCAGCAGTGCCCTCGGAACGAGGTCCTACGAGCAGTACTTC. It is translated as CASSALGTRSYEQYF. The rearrangement links TRBV25-1 to TRBJ2-7; D not certain. Trimming took 4 bases from V and 1 from J, leaving 14 bases between them. CDR1 is MGHDK and CDR2 is SYGVNS in the germline V gene. The CDR3 runs 15 residues.

This chain connects TRBV14 to TRBJ2-1, with 7 positions matching TRBD2. The CDR3 totals 15 residues. Germline values: CDR1 SGHDN, CDR2 FVKESK. V trimming: 3 bases; J trimming: 6 bases; junction bases outside the gene matches: 8. CDR3: CASSHWTRLGNEQFF. CDR3 DNA: TGTGCCAGCAGCCATTGGACTAGACTGGGCAATGAGCAGTTCTTC. The variable domain in full, completed from reference TRBV14 and TRBJ2-1, reads EAGVTQFPSHSVIEKGQTVTLRCDPISGHDNLYWYRRVMGKEIKFLLHFVKESKQDESGMPNNRFLAERTGGTYSTLKVQPAELEDSGVYFCASSHWTRLGNEQFFGPGTRLTVL.

V is TRBV18 and J is TRBJ1-1, with 9 positions matching TRBD1. From germline, CDR1 is KGHSH and CDR2 LQKENI. This CDR3 spans 17 amino acids. V trimming: 2 bases; J trimming: 0 bases; junction bases outside the gene matches: 7. The CDR3, as DNA: TGTGCCAGCTCACCAGGCGGAAACAGGGGGCTGAACACTGAAGCTTTCTTT. It codes for CASSPGGNRGLNTEAFF.